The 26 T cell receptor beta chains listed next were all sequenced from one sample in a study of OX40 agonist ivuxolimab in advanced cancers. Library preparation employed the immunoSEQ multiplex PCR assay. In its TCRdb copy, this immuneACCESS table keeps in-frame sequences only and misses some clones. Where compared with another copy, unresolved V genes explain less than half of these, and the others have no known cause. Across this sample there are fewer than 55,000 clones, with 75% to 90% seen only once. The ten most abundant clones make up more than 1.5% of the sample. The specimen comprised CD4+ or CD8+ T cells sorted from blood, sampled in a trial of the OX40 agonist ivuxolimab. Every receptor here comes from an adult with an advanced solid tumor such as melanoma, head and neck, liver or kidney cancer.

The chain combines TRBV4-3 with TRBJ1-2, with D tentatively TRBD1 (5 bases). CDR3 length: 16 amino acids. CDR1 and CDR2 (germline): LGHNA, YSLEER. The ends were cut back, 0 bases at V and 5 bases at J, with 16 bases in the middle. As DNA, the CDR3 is TGCGCCAGCAGCCAAGATATGGGAGGGGTCGTTTATGGCTACACCTTC. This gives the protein CASSQDMGGVVYGYTF.

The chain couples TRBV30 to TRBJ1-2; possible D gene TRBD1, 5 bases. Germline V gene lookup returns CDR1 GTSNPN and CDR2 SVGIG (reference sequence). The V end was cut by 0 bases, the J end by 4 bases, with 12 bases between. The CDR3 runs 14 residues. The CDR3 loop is CAWSVNLGAYGYTF. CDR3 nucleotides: TGTGCCTGGAGTGTAAACCTCGGGGCCTATGGCTACACCTTC.

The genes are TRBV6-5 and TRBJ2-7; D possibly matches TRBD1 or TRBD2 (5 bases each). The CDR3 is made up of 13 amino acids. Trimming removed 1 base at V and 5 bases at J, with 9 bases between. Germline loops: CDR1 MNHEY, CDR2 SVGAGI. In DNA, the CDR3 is TGTGCCAGCAGTTACTTGAGGGACCACGAGCAGTACTTC. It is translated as CASSYLRDHEQYF.

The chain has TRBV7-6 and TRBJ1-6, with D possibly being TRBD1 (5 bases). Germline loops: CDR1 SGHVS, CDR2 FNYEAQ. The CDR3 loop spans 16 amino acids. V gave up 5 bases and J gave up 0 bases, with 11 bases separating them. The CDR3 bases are TGTGCCAGCAGCCAGACGGGGGGCTCCTATAATTCACCCCTCCACTTT. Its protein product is CASSQTGGSYNSPLHF.

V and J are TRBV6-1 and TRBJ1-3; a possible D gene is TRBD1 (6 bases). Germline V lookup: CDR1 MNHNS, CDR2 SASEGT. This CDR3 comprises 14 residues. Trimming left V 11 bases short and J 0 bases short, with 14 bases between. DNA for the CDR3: TGTGCCGTCCTCCGGACAGCCTCTGGAAACACCATATATTTT. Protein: CAVLRTASGNTIYF.

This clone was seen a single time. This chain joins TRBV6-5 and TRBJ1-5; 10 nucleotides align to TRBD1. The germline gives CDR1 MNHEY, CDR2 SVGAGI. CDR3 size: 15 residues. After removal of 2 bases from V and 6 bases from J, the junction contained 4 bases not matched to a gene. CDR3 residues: CASSYDGQGGQPQHF. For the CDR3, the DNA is TGTGCCAGCAGTTACGACGGACAGGGGGGTCAGCCCCAGCATTTT.

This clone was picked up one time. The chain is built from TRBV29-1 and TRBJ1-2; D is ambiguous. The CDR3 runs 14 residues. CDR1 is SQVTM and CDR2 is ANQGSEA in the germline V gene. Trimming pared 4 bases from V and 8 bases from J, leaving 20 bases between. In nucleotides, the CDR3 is TGCAGCGTTGTAACTCTTGGTCTCGGGAGCGGCTACACCTTC. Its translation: CSVVTLGLGSGYTF.

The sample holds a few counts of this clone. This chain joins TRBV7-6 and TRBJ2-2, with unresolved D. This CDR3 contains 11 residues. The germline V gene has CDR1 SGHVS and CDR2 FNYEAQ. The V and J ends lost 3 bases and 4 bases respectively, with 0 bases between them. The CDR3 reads CASSFTGELFF. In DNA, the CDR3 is TGTGCCAGCAGCTTCACCGGGGAGCTGTTTTTT.

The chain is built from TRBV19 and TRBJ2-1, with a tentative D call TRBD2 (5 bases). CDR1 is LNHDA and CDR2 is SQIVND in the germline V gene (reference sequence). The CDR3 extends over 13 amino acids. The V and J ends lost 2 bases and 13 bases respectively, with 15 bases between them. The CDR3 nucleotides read TGTGCCAGTAGTATATCCGGGGATCGGCGCCAGTTCTTC. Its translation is CASSISGDRRQFF.

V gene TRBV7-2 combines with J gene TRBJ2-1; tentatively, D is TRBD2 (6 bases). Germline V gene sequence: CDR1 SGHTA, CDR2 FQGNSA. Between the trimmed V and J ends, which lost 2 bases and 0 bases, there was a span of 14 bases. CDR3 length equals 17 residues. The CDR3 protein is CASSLRSAGFSYNEQFF. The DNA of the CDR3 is TGTGCCAGCAGCTTAAGGTCGGCGGGATTCTCCTACAATGAGCAGTTCTTC.

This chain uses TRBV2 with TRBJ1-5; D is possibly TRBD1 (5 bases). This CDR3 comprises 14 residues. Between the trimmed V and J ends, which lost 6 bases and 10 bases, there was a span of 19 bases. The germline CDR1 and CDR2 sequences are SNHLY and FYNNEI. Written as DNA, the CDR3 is TGTGCCAGCAGCGGGGGGGAACAGTTTCAACCCCAGCATTTT. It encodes CASSGGEQFQPQHF.

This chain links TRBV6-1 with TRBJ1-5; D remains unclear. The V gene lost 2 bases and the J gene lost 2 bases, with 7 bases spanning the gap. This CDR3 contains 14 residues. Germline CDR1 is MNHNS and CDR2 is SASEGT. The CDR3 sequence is CASSESWGNQPQHF. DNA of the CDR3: TGTGCCAGCAGTGAAAGCTGGGGCAATCAGCCCCAGCATTTT.

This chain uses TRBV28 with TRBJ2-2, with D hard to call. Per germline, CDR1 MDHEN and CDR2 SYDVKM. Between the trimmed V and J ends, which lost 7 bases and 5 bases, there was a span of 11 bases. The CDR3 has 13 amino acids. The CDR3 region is CASKESATGELFF. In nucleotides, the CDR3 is TGTGCCAGCAAGGAATCAGCAACCGGGGAGCTGTTTTTT.

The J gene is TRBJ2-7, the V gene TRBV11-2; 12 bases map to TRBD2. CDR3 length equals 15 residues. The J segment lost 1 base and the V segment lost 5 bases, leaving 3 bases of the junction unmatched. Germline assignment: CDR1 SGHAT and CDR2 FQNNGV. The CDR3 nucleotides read TGTGCCAGCAGCCAACTAGCGGGGGGTTCCTACGAGCAGTACGTC. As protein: CASSQLAGGSYEQYV.

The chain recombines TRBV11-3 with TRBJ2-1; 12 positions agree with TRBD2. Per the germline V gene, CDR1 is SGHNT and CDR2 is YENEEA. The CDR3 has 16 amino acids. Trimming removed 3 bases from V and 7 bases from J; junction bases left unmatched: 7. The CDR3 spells CASSLSSGRALNEQFF. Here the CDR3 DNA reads TGTGCCAGCAGCTTGTCTAGCGGGAGGGCCTTGAATGAGCAGTTCTTC.

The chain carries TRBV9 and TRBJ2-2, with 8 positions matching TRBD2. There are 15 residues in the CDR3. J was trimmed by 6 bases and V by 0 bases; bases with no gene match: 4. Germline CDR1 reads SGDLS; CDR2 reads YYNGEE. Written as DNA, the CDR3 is TGTGCCAGCAGCGTAGAAAGAGCGGGAGCCGGGGAGCTGTTTTTT. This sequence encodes CASSVERAGAGELFF. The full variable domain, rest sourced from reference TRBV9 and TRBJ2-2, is DSGVTQTPKHLITATGQRVTLRCSPRSGDLSVYWYQQSLDQGLQFLIQYYNGEERAKGNILERFSAQQFPDLHSELNLSSLELGDSALYFCASSVERAGAGELFFGEGSRLTVL.

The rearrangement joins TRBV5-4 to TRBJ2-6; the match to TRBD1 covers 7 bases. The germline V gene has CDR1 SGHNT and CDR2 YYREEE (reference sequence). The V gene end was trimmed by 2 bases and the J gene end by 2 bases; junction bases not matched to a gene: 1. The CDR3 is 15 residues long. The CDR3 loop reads CASSFTGAGANVLTF. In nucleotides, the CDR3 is TGTGCCAGCAGCTTTACAGGGGCTGGGGCCAACGTCCTGACTTTC.

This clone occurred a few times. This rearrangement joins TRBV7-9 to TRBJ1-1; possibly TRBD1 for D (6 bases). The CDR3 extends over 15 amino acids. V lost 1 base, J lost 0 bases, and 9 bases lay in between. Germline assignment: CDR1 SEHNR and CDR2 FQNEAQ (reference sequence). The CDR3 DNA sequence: TGTGCCAGCAGCTTAGGGCAGGGGATGAACACTGAAGCTTTCTTT. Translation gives CASSLGQGMNTEAFF.

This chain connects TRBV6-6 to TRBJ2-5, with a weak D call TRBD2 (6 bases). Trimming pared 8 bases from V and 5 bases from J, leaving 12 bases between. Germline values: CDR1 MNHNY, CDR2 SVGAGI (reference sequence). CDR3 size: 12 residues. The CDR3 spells CASGLAGETQYF. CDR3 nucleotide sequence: TGTGCCAGCGGATTGGCGGGGGAGACCCAGTACTTC.

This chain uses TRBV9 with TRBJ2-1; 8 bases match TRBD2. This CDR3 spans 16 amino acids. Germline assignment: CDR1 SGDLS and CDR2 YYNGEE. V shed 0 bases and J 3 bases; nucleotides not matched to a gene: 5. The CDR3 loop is CASSVVGGAGYNEQFF. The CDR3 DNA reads TGTGCCAGCAGCGTAGTCGGGGGGGCTGGCTACAATGAGCAGTTCTTC.

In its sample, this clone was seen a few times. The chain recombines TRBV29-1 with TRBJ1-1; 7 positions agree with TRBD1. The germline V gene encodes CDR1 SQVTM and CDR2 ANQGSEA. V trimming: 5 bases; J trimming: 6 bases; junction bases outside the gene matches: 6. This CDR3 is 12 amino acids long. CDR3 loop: CSVPTGAPEAFF. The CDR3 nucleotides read TGCAGCGTTCCCACAGGGGCCCCTGAAGCTTTCTTT.

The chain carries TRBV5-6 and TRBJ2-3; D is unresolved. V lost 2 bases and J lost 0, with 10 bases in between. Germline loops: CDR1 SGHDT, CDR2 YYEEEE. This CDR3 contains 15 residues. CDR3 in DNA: TGTGCCAGCAGCTTAGGAGAACACAGCACAGATACGCAGTATTTT. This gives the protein CASSLGEHSTDTQYF.

CDR3 sequence reads: CASSLRGGLGTDTQYF. CDR3 in DNA: TGTGCCAGCAGCTTAAGGGGGGGCCTAGGGACAGATACGCAGTATTTT. The V call is TRBV7-8, the J call TRBJ2-3; D might be TRBD2 (7 bases). V was cut by 2 bases and J by 3 bases, with 15 bases left in between. The CDR3 has 16 residues. Germline V gene data show CDR1 as SGHVS and CDR2 as FQNEAQ. The full variable domain, with the rest looked up from reference TRBV7-8 and TRBJ2-3, is GAGVSQSPRYKVAKRGQDVALRCDPISGHVSLFWYQQALGQGPEFLTYFQNEAQLDKSGLPSDRFFAERPEGSVSTLKIQRTQQEDSAVYLCASSLRGGLGTDTQYFGPGTRLTVL.

In nucleotides, the CDR3 is TGCGCCAGCAGCTTGTGGACAGGAGGGAATGGCTACACCTTC. Translating it yields CASSLWTGGNGYTF. J is TRBJ1-2 and V is TRBV5-1, with 7 positions matching TRBD1. The CDR3 is made up of 14 amino acids. Germline V CDR1 and CDR2: SGHRS, YFSETQ. V shed 1 base, J shed 6 bases, and the junction held 6 bases outside the gene matches. The whole variable domain, remainder taken from reference TRBV5-1 and TRBJ1-2, is KAGVTQTPRYLIKTRGQQVTLSCSPISGHRSVSWYQQTPGQGLQFLFEYFSETQRNKGNFPGRFSGRQFSNSRSEMNVSTLELGDSALYLCASSLWTGGNGYTFGSGTRLTVV.

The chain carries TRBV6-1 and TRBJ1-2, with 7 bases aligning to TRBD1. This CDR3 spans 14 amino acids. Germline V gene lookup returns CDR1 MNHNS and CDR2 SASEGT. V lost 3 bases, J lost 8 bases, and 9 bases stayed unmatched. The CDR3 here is CASSDKGQVEGYTF. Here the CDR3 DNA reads TGTGCCAGCAGTGACAAAGGACAGGTCGAAGGCTACACCTTC.

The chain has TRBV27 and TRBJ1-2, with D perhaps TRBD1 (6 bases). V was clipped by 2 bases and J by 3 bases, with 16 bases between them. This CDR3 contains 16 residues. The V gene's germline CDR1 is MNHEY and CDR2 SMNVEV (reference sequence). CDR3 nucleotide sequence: TGTGCCAGCAGTTTACACGGACAGTCGAGGGACTATGGCTACACCTTC. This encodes CASSLHGQSRDYGYTF.